This T cell receptor (beta chain) was identified during a study of T cells in localized non-small cell lung cancer. Germline V gives CDR1 MNHGY, CDR2 SAAAGT. Unmatched junction bases numbered 7, after V lost 5 bases and J lost 3 bases. The CDR3 sequence is 14 residues long. In the case of this clone: What it binds is unknown.

Using immunoSEQ multiplex PCR, the repertoire was profiled, and TCRdb retains in-frame clones only, with some absent. The table records roughly 1,700 clones, approximately 18% of them present only once. General study points: The greatest T cell clonality was found in uninvolved adjacent lung (higher than in tumor).

This TCR derives from a male donor aged 60 or over with stage III squamous cell lung carcinoma. The V and J genes are TRBV6-8 and TRBJ2-7, with 7 bases lining up with TRBD1. Here the sequenced sample was normal lung tissue next to the tumor, taken before any cancer treatment. CDR3 nucleotides: TGTGCCAGCAGTCCGGACAGGACTTACTACGAGCAGTACTTC. This sequence encodes CASSPDRTYYEQYF.